These T cell receptor beta chains were read from a single sample in a study of control samples from healthy donors and cancer patients. Sequenced by immunoSEQ multiplex PCR; TCRdb stores in-frame clones only, minus some. This sample has 100,000 to 150,000 clones, with 85% to 95% found just once. Sequenced input: blood. The receptors derive from a man aged 25 to 45 in good health. Both conserved end residues are trimmed from each CDR3. Rows give clone size only sometimes, using once, few, many, or a class for an expanded clone.

cdr3_aa | clone_size | j_call | v_call
ASSPGQPGYSPLH | . | TRBJ1-6 | TRBV5-1
ASSPVVYNSPLH | . | TRBJ1-6 | TRBV27
ASSSGLAGLTDTQY | . | TRBJ2-3 | TRBV7-8
ASNSGGSTEAF | . | TRBJ1-1 | TRBV12-3/TRBV12-4
ASSSWDRVDGYT | . | TRBJ1-2 | TRBV13
ASSRAESSYEQY | . | TRBJ2-7 | TRBV5-1
ASSEGGPSYEQY | few | TRBJ2-7 | TRBV10-1
ASSTTPRGLYRDTQY | . | TRBJ2-3 | TRBV28
ASSLAGVNTEAF | . | TRBJ1-1 | TRBV7-3
ASSINGNTEAF | . | TRBJ1-1 | TRBV19
ASSEREGYGDTQY | . | TRBJ2-3 | TRBV2
ATSRGGASTDTQY | few | TRBJ2-3 | TRBV15
ASSLETNTDTQY | . | TRBJ2-3 | TRBV5-4
ASSVGGVSYEQY | . | TRBJ2-7 | TRBV9
ASSYGTGGHGYT | . | TRBJ1-2 | TRBV9
ASSPDRDQPQH | . | TRBJ1-5 | TRBV27
ASNSGGTDTQY | . | TRBJ2-3 | TRBV28
ASSLGRVSYNEQF | . | TRBJ2-1 | TRBV5-6
ASSSVEDRPEAF | . | TRBJ1-1 | TRBV6-5
ATSRDGGNYGYT | . | TRBJ1-2 | TRBV15
ASSPRGGGEQF | . | TRBJ2-1 | TRBV5-5
ASSMGTEISPQH | . | TRBJ1-5 | TRBV19
SVGGNGDEKLF | . | TRBJ1-4 | TRBV29-1
ASSSRPDGYT | . | TRBJ1-2 | TRBV6-2/TRBV6-3
ASSLFSGGPDTQY | . | TRBJ2-3 | TRBV7-2
ATSSYNEQF | . | TRBJ2-1 | TRBV27
ASSAQGAFPPSNQPQH | once | TRBJ1-5 | TRBV21-1
ASSMRGWRDEKLF | . | TRBJ1-4 | TRBV19
ASSRRYHEQY | . | TRBJ2-7 | TRBV14
ASSSILTSFNEQF | . | TRBJ2-1 | TRBV27
ASSRGQGWQPQH | once | TRBJ1-5 | TRBV28
ASSLEAGLNQPQH | . | TRBJ1-5 | TRBV7-2
ASTGQGSDTQY | . | TRBJ2-3 | TRBV27
ATSSPGQGPRLQETQY | . | TRBJ2-5 | TRBV15
ASSLRMVDNQPQH | . | TRBJ1-5 | TRBV5-6
ASSPTPTGVNSPLH | . | TRBJ1-6 | TRBV27
ASGSMNTEAF | . | TRBJ1-1 | TRBV28
ASSSGWDSSYEQY | . | TRBJ2-7 | TRBV9
ASSQEWAGISNQPQH | . | TRBJ1-5 | TRBV4-1
ASGQMNTEAF | . | TRBJ1-1 | TRBV5-4
ASSLGGYGYT | . | TRBJ1-2 | TRBV7-9
ASSARQGYYGYT | . | TRBJ1-2 | TRBV9
ASSGQNSNQPQH | . | TRBJ1-5 | TRBV19
ASSEWGGTNSPLH | . | TRBJ1-6 | TRBV25-1
ASRGVDSNQPQH | . | TRBJ1-5 | TRBV28
ASTKARGQGGEKLF | . | TRBJ1-4 | TRBV7-8
ASSFQGNSPLH | . | TRBJ1-6 | TRBV27
ASSYSMVQGAYGYT | . | TRBJ1-2 | TRBV6-5
ASSFNQTQY | once | TRBJ2-5 | TRBV7-3
ASSYESRGTEAF | . | TRBJ1-1 | TRBV6-5